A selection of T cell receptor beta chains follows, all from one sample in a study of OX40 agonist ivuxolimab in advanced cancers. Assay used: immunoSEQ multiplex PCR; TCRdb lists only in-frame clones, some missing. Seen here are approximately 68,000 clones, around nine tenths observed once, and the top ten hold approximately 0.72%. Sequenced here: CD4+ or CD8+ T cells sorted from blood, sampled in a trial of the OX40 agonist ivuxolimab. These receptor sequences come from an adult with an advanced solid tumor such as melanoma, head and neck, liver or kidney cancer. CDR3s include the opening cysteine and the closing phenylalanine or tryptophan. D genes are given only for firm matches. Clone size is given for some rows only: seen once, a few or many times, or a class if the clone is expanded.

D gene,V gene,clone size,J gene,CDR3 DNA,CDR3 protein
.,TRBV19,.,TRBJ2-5,TGTGCCAGTAGTACTTTACTGGGACCGGAGACCCAGTACTTC,CASSTLLGPETQYF
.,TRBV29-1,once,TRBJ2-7,TGCAGCGTACGACGGAGCCAGGGGCGGCAGTACTTC,CSVRRSQGRQYF
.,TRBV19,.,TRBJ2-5,TGTGCCAGTAGTTCGCTAGCATCCCAGAGGGAGACCCAGTACTTC,CASSSLASQRETQYF
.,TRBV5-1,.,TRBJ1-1,TGCGCCAGCAGCTTAGGGACCACTGAAGCTTTCTTT,CASSLGTTEAFF
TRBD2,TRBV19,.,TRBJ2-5,TGTGCCAGTAGTTCGGGGGGGCGGGAGACCCAGTACTTC,CASSSGGRETQYF
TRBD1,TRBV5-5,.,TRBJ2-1,TGTGCCAGCAGCTTGGCTAGGGACAGGGGGCAGGGTGAGCAGTTCTTC,CASSLARDRGQGEQFF
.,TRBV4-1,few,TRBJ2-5,TGCGCCAGCAGCCAAGGCGGACCCGTCGGAGAGACCCAGTACTTC,CASSQGGPVGETQYF
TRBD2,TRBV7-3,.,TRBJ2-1,TGTGCCAGCAGCGAAGGGACTAGCGGGAAAGAGCAGTTCTTC,CASSEGTSGKEQFF
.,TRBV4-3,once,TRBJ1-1,TGCGCCAGCAGCCTGGGCAGTAACACTGAAGCTTTCTTT,CASSLGSNTEAFF
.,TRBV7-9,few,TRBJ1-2,TGTGCCAGCAGCTTACAGGATCTGGGTTCTGGGGGCTACACCTTC,CASSLQDLGSGGYTF
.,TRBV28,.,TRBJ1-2,TGTGCCACCCGGGAGGCTGCTAACTATGGCTACACCTTC,CATREAANYGYTF
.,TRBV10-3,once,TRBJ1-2,TGTGCCATCAGTGAGTCAAGGGGCCTAGGGGGTATTGGCTACACCTTC,CAISESRGLGGIGYTF
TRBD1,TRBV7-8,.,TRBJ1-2,TGTGCCAGCAGCATAGCTAGGACAGGGGAGGACTATGGCTACACCTTC,CASSIARTGEDYGYTF
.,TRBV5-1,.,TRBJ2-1,TGCGCCAGCAGCTTGGTGCGGGATGAGCAGTTCTTC,CASSLVRDEQFF
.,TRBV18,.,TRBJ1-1,TGTGCCAGCGAGCCGCAGGGATTGAACACTGAAGCTTTCTTT,CASEPQGLNTEAFF
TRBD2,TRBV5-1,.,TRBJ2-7,TGCGCCAGCACTCTAGCGGGAGCCGACGAGCAGTACTTC,CASTLAGADEQYF
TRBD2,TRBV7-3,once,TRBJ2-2,TGTGCCAGCAGCTTAACCCCGGGACTAGCGGGAGGTGGGGAGCTGTTTTTT,CASSLTPGLAGGGELFF
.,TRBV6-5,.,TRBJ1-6,TGTGCCAGCAGTTACTCGAAGGGGGTCAATTCACCCCTCCACTTT,CASSYSKGVNSPLHF
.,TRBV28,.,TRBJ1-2,TGTGCCAGCAGTGTCGGGGTGGTAAACTATGGCTACACCTTC,CASSVGVVNYGYTF